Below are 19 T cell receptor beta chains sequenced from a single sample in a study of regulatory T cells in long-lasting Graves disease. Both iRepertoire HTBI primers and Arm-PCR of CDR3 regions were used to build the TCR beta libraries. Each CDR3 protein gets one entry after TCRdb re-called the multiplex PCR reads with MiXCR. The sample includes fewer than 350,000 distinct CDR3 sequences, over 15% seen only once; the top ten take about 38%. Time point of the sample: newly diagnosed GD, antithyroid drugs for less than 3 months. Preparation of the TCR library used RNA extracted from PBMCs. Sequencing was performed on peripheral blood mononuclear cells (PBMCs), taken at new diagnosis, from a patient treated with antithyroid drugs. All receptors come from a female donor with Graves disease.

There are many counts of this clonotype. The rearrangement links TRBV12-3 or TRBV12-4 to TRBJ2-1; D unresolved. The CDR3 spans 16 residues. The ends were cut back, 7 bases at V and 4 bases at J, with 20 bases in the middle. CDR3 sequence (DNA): TGTGCCAGCAAACTAAGTGGGCGATCCAGATACAATGAGCAGTTCTTC. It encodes CASKLSGRSRYNEQFF.

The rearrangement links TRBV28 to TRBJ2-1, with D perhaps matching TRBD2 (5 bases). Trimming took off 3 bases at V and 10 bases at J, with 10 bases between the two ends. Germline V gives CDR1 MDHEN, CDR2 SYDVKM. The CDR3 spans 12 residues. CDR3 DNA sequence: TGTGCCAGCAGTTTGAGACTAAGAGAGCAGTTCTTC. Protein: CASSLRLREQFF. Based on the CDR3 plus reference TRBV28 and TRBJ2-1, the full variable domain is DVKVTQSSRYLVKRTGEKVFLECVQDMDHENMFWYRQDPGLGLRLIYFSYDVKMKEKGDIPEGYSVSREKKERFSLILESASTNQTSMYLCASSLRLREQFFGPGTRLTVL.

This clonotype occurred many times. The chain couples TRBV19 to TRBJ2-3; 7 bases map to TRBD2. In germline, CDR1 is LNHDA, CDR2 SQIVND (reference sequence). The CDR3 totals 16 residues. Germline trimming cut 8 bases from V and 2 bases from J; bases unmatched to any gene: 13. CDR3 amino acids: CASPFLTSADTDTQYF. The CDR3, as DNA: TGTGCCAGTCCTTTTCTTACTAGCGCCGACACAGATACGCAGTATTTT. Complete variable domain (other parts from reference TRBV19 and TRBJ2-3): DGGITQSPKYLFRKEGQNVTLSCEQNLNHDAMYWYRQDPGQGLRLIYYSQIVNDFQKGDIAEGYSVSREKKESFPLTVTSAQKNPTAFYLCASPFLTSADTDTQYFGPGTRLTVL.

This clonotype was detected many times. The CDR3: CASSEWREGNEQFF. CDR3 nucleotides: TGTGCCAGCAGTGAATGGCGGGAGGGCAATGAGCAGTTCTTC. V and J are TRBV2 and TRBJ2-1; TRBD2 agrees at 9 bases. The CDR3 extends over 14 amino acids. Trimming removed 2 bases from V and 6 bases from J; junction bases left unmatched: 2. Germline V gene lookup returns CDR1 SNHLY and CDR2 FYNNEI.

The CDR3 DNA reads as TGTGCCAGCAGTTTATACAGGGCGGGCAATCAGCCCCAGCATTTT. Translating gives CASSLYRAGNQPQHF. The genes are TRBV27 and TRBJ1-5; a weak D match, TRBD1 (6 bases). The CDR3 runs to 15 residues. The germline V and J ends were trimmed by 1 base and 2 bases, with 9 bases remaining between them. Germline V gives CDR1 MNHEY, CDR2 SMNVEV (reference sequence).

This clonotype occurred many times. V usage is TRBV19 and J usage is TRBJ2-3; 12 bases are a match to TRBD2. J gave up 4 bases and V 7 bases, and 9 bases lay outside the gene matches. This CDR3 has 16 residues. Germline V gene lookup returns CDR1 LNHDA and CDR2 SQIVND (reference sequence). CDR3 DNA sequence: TGTGCCAGTACCCTCCTAGCGGGAGGGCCTTCAGATACGCAGTATTTT. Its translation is CASTLLAGGPSDTQYF.

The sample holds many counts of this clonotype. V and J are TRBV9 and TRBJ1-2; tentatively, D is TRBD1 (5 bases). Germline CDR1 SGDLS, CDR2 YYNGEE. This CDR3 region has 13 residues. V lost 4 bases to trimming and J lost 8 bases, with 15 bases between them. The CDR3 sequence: CASSPGQGDGYTF. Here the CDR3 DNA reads TGTGCCAGCAGCCCGGGGCAGGGCGACGGCTACACCTTC. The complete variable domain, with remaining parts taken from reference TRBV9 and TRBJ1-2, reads DSGVTQTPKHLITATGQRVTLRCSPRSGDLSVYWYQQSLDQGLQFLIQYYNGEERAKGNILERFSAQQFPDLHSELNLSSLELGDSALYFCASSPGQGDGYTFGSGTRLTVV.

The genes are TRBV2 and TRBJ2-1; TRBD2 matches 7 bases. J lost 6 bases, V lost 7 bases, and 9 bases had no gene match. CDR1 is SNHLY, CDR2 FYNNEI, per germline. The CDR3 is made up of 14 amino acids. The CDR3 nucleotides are TGTGCCAGCACCTCCGGACTAGTCGCCAATGAGCAGTTCTTC. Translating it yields CASTSGLVANEQFF. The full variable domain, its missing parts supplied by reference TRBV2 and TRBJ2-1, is EPEVTQTPSHQVTQMGQEVILRCVPISNHLYFYWYRQILGQKVEFLVSFYNNEISEKSEIFDDQFSVERPDGSNFTLKIRSTKLEDSAMYFCASTSGLVANEQFFGPGTRLTVL.

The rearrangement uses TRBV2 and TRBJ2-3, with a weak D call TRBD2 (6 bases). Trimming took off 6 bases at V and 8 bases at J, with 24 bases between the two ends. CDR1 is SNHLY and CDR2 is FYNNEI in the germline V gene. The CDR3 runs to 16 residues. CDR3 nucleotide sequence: TGTGCCAGCAGCCTTGGAGGGAAAGGGTCCACATTTACGCAGTATTTT. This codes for CASSLGGKGSTFTQYF.

The DNA for the CDR3 is TGCAGTACGCCCAGCGGTGCTAGCGGTAGGGCTGGCTACGAGCAGTACGTC. Its translation is CSTPSGASGRAGYEQYV. The J gene is TRBJ2-7, the V gene TRBV20-1, with TRBD2 matching over 7 bases. The CDR3 extends over 17 amino acids. With V trimmed by 8 bases and J by 3 bases, 22 bases remained unmatched. Germline CDR1 and CDR2: DFQATT and SNEGSKA (reference sequence).

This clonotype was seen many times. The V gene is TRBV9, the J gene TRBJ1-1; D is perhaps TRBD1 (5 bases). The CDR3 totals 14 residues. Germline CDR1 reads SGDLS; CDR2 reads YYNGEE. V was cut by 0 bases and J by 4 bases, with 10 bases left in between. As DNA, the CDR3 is TGTGCCAGCAGCGTAGCGACAGTTTCCACTGAAGCTTTCTTT. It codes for CASSVATVSTEAFF.

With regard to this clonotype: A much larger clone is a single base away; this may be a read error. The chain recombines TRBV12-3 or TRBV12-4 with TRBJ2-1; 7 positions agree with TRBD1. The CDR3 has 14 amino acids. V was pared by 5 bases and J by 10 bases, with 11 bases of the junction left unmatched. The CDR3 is CASSGRTGNYEQFF. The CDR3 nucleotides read TGTGCCAGCAGTGGCAGGACAGGCAACTACGAGCAGTTCTTC.

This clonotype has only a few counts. CDR3 region: CASRLSGTFNYGYTF. The DNA for the CDR3 is TGTGCCAGCAGGCTTTCTGGGACATTCAACTATGGCTACACCTTC. This chain links TRBV6-1 with TRBJ1-2; maybe TRBD1 (6 bases). CDR1 is MNHNS, CDR2 SASEGT, per germline. V was pared by 6 bases and J by 2 bases, with 16 bases between. CDR3 size: 15 residues.

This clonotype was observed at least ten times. This CDR3 reads CASSHGRGPGHMNTEAFF. DNA for the CDR3: TGCGCCAGCAGCCATGGGAGGGGGCCAGGGCACATGAACACTGAAGCTTTCTTT. The chain employs TRBV5-1 and TRBJ1-1; TRBD1 aligns across 7 bases. CDR3 length equals 18 residues. J lost 0 bases, V lost 4 bases, and 15 bases had no gene match. Per germline, CDR1 SGHRS and CDR2 YFSETQ.

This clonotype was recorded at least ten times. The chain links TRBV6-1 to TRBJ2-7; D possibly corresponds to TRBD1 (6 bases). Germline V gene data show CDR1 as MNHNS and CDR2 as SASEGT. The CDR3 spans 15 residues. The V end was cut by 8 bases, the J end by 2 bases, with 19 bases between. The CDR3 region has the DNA TGTGCCAGCCGACGGTCCGGGACACATACCTACGAGCAGTACTTC. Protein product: CASRRSGTHTYEQYF.

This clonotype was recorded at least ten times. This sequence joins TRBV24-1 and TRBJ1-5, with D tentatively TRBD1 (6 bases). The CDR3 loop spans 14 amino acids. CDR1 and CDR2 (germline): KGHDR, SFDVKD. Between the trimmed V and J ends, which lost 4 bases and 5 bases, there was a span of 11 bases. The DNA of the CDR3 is TGTGCCACCAGTGAATGGGGGGCAGATCAGCCCCAGCATTTT. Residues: CATSEWGADQPQHF.

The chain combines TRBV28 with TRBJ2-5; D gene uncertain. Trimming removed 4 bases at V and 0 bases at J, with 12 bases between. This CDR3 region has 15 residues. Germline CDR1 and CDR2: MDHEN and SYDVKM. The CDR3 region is CASSSPSFYQETQYF. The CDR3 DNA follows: TGTGCCAGCAGTTCCCCAAGTTTTTACCAAGAGACCCAGTACTTC.

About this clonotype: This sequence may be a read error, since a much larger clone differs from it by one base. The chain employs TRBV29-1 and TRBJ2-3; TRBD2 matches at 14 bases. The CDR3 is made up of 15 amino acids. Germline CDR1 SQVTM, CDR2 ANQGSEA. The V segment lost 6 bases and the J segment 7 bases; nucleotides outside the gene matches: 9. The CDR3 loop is CSVSGLAGVENTQYF. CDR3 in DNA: TGCAGCGTCTCGGGACTAGCGGGAGTTGAAAATACGCAGTATTTT.

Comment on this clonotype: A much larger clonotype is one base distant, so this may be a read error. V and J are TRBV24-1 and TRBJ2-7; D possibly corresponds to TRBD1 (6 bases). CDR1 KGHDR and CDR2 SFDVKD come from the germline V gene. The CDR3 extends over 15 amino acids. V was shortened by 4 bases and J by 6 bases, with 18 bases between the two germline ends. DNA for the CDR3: TGTGCCACCAGTGACGCAGGGGAAGGTACGGGCGAGCAGTACTTC. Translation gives CATSDAGEGTGEQYF.